This T cell receptor (beta chain) was obtained from a study of cytomegalovirus exposure and HLA in healthy donors. Findings of the study overall: Follow-up analysis seemed to connect common viral pathogens with several of the most significant clusters identified. Presence/absence comparisons presumed near-even sequencing depth among donors.

Unrecorded immune exposure was likely among donors, who were nominally healthy when sampled. The germline V gene encodes CDR1 SGHAT and CDR2 FQNNGV. The CDR3 runs to 15 residues. Trimming at V came to 4 bases and at J to 5 bases, leaving 9 bases not matched to a gene. With 60 Vbeta and 13 Jbeta primers, the PCR was carried out. Only in-frame clones appear in the TCRdb table, and some are missing; sequencing was by immunoSEQ multiplex PCR. The table has 50,000 to 70,000 clones, roughly 80% seen once. On this clone itself: What it binds is unknown.

The rearrangement links TRBV11-2 to TRBJ2-7; 9 nucleotides line up with TRBD2. The sequencing input was PBMCs. This sequence originates from a girl aged 5 to 17 in good health and CMV-seropositive. The DNA of the CDR3 is TGTGCCAGCAGCTCATCAGCGGGGGGTATCAACGAGCAGTACTTC. It is translated as CASSSSAGGINEQYF.